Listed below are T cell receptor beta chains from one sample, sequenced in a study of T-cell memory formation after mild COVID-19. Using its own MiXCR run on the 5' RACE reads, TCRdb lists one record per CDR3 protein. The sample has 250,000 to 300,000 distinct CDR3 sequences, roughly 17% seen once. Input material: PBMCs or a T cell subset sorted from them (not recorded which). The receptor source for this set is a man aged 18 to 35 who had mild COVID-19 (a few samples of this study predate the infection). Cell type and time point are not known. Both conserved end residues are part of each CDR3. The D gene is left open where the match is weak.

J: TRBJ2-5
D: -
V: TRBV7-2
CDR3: CASSAGLPQETQYF

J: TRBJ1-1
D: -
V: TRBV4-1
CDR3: CASSQEGRGGSTEAFF

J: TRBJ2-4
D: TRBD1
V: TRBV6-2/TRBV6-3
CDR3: CASSWDRGAKNIQYF

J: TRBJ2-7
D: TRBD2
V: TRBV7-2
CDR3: CASTGGGGERYEQYF

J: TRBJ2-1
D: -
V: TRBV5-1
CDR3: CASSLTNQGPNEQFF

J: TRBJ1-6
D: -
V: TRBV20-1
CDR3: CSACLGSLGSPLHF

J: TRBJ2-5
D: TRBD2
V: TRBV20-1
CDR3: CSARDGFGGGGETQYF

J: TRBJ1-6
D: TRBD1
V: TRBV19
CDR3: CATEGQGVSPLHF

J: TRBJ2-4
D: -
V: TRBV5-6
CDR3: CASSPWGVTNIQYF

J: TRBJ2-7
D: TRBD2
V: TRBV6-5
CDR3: CASSYLGASGGAYEQYF

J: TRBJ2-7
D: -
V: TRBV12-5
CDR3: CASGLVELRRSTKYF

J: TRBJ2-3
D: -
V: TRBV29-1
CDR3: CSVNEAAGADTQYF

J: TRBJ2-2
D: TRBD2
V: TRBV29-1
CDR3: CSVEDRGGGLFF

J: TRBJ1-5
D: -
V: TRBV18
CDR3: CASSRDLDQPQHF

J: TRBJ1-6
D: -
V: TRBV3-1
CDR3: CASSQGLWNSPLHF

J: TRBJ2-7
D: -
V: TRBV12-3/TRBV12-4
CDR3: CASSSTSYSYEQYF

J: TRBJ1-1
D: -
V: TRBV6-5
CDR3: CASSPLRGLAEAFF

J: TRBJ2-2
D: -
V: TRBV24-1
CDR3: CATSDPREDDTGELFF

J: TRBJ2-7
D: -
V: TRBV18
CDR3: CASSPDVGFSYEQYF

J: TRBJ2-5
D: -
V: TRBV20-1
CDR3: CSARGGVGETQYF

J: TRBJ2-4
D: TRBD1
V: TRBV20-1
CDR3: CSAVLGTGGNIQYF

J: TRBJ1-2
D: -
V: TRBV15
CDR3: CATSRESSSNYGYTF

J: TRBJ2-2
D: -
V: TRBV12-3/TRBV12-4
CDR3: CASSPPGFGTGELFF

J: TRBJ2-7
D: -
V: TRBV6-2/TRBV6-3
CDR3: CASSSWFRDGLDEQYF

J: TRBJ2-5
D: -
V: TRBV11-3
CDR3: CASSFGRETETQYF

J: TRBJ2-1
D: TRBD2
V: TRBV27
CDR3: CASSLRTSGNNEQFF

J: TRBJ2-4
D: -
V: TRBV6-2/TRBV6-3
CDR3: CASSYGEEDIQYF

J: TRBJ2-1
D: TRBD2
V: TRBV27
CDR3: CASLFVAGAYNEQFF

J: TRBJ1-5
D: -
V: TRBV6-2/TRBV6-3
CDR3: CASWLGQSFDQPQHF

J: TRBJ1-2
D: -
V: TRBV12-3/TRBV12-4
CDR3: CASSFRGPGPNYGYTF

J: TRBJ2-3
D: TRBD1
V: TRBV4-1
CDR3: CASSQEVQGAYDTQYF

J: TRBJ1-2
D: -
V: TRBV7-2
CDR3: CASSLTENFYGYTF

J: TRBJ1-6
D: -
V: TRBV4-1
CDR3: CASTEFTVGGGDNSPLHF

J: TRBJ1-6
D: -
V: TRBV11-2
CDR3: CASSLLGTSLHF

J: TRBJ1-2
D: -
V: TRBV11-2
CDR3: CASSFGRVPTPSDGYTF

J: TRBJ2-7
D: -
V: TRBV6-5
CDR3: CASSYSIGSYEQYF

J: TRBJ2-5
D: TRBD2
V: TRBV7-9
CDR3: CASSRPSLAETQYF

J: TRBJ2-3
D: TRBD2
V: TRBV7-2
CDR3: CASSSIAGRTDTQYF

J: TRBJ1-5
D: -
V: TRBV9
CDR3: CASSPEERYQPQHF

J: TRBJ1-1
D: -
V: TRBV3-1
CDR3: CASSQAPGVAFF

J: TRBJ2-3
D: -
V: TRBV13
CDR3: CASSFTYTDTQYF

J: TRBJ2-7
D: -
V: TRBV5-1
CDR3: CASSLDTQGGEQYF

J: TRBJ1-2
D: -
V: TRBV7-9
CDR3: CASSLGLAANYGYTF

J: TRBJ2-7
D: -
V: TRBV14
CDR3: CASSRYRDPPEQYF

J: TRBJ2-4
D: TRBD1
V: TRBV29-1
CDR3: CSASGGRGAKNIQYF